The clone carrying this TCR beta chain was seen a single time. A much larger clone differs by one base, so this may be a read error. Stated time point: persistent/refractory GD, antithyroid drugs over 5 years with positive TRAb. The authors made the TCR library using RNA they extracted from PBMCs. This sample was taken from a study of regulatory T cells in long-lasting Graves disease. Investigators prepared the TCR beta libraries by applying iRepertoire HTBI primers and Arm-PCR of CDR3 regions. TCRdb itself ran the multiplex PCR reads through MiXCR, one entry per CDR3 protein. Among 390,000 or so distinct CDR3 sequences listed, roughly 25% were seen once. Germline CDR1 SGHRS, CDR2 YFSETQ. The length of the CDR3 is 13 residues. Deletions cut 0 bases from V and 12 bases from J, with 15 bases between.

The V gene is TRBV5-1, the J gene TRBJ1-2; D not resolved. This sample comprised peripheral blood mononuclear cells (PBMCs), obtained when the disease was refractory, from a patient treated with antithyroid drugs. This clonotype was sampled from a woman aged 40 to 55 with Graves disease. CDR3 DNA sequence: TGCGCCAGCAGCTTGGCCGTATGGTCCGGCCACACCTTC. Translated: CASSLAVWSGHTF.